One T cell receptor (beta chain) is described in this entry. Its antigen is not known. Scientists made TCR beta libraries using quantitative 5'-RACE with molecular barcodes. TCRdb passed the 5' RACE reads through MiXCR, listing each CDR3 protein once. The data hold about 510,000 distinct CDR3 sequences, with over 4% observed a single time. The CDR3 sequence is 18 residues long. Germline CDR1 and CDR2: SGHAT and FQDESV (reference sequence). Trimming cost V 7 bases and J 5 bases; bases outside gene matches: 14. The data belong to a study of CD8 T cells in ankylosing spondylitis. Study-level results: Clones linked to the disease showed a CD8+ phenotype. They occurred at relatively low frequencies in peripheral blood. In reactive arthritis synovial fluid and blood, some motif variants had been reported before. Seemingly characteristic of ankylosing spondylitis blood was a TCR beta motif consisting of roughly 8 highly homologous variants. Clones linked to disease were reported to show significant enrichment in matched ankylosing spondylitis synovial fluid.

The clonotype comes from a male donor with ankylosing spondylitis. V and J are TRBV11-1 and TRBJ2-1; 13 nucleotides match TRBD2. Sequencing was done on a sample of blood, either unsorted or a sorted T cell fraction (not recorded which). CDR3 in amino acids: CASNSELAGGPRHNEQFF. CDR3 coding DNA: TGTGCCAGCAACAGTGAACTAGCGGGGGGGCCACGACACAATGAGCAGTTCTTC. The full variable domain, completed using reference TRBV11-1 and TRBJ2-1, is EAEVAQSPRYKITEKSQAVAFWCDPISGHATLYWYRQILGQGPELLVQFQDESVVDDSQLPKDRFSAERLKGVDSTLKIQPAELGDSAMYLCASNSELAGGPRHNEQFFGPGTRLTVL.